This entry features one T cell receptor (beta chain) sequence. This sample is drawn from a study of blood T cells in healthy people across ages. The overall study: Per two T cells, about one barcoded beta molecule was captured through template switching.

Per germline, CDR1 SNHLY and CDR2 FYNNEI. The CDR3 is made up of 15 amino acids. Trimming took 3 bases from V and 0 from J, leaving 10 bases between them. Using a J-beta primer mix together with a sample-barcoded 5' primer, a second PCR was run for about 6 to 12 cycles. TCRdb used MiXCR to reprocess the 5' RACE reads, holding one entry per CDR3 protein. The sample lists approximately 1,000,000 distinct CDR3 sequences, more than 30% occurring once. In terms of origin and age, donors were healthy Caucasian individuals from Russia aged 6 to 90. This TCR derives from a man aged 18 to 30 in good health. The J gene is TRBJ2-3, the V gene TRBV2; no firm D call. Material: blood. In DNA, the CDR3 is TGTGCCAGCAGTGAGACACAGATTAGCACAGATACGCAGTATTTT. This translates into CASSETQISTDTQYF. The full variable domain, rest sourced from reference TRBV2 and TRBJ2-3, is EPEVTQTPSHQVTQMGQEVILRCVPISNHLYFYWYRQILGQKVEFLVSFYNNEISEKSEIFDDQFSVERPDGSNFTLKIRSTKLEDSAMYFCASSETQISTDTQYFGPGTRLTVL.